The rows below give T cell receptor beta chains drawn from one sample of a study of beta chain features in type 1 diabetes. Method: immunoSEQ multiplex PCR; TCRdb's copy keeps in-frame clones and lacks some. The sample shows 300,000 to 350,000 clones, approximately 9.9% of them seen only once. The material sequenced was central memory CD4+ T cells from blood. All receptors come from a man under 40 with type 1 diabetes. Each CDR3 is given with its conserved first and last residue. Each record gives: J gene, V gene, clone size, D gene, CDR3 protein, CDR3 DNA. The D gene is left open where the match is weak. The size field is filled for only some rows; it gives once, few, many or a size class.

TRBJ1-1	TRBV18	few	NA	CASSPREGGIQAFF	TGTGCCAGCTCACCCCGGGAAGGAGGGATACAAGCTTTCTTT
TRBJ1-2	TRBV5-6	few	NA	CASSLYTGDVRGYTF	TGTGCCAGCAGCTTGTATACCGGGGACGTTAGGGGCTACACCTTC
TRBJ2-1	TRBV15	NA	TRBD2	CATSGGLAFNEQFF	TGTGCCACCAGCGGGGGACTAGCTTTTAATGAGCAGTTCTTC
TRBJ2-5	TRBV7-9	NA	TRBD2	CASSFPQGLAGLEAQYF	TGTGCCAGCAGCTTCCCCCAGGGACTAGCGGGGTTAGAGGCCCAGTACTTC
TRBJ2-1	TRBV2	few	NA	CASSEQDNEQFF	TGTGCCAGCAGTGAACAGGACAATGAGCAGTTCTTC
TRBJ1-1	TRBV19	many	NA	CASSREGGLLEAFF	TGTGCCAGTAGCCGAGAAGGAGGATTACTGGAAGCTTTCTTT
TRBJ1-4	TRBV11-2	NA	NA	CASAVKLATNEKLFF	TGTGCCAGTGCGGTTAAGCTTGCAACTAATGAAAAACTGTTTTTT
TRBJ2-3	TRBV25-1	NA	TRBD2	CASSTRTSGRDTQYF	TGTGCCAGCAGTACCCGGACTAGCGGGAGAGATACGCAGTATTTT
TRBJ2-7	TRBV6-1	few	NA	CASSEVATRLQEQYF	TGTGCCAGCAGTGAAGTAGCGACGCGCCTGCAGGAGCAGTACTTC
TRBJ1-2	TRBV30	NA	NA	CAWRKTMHRGYTF	TGTGCCTGGAGAAAGACCATGCACCGTGGCTACACCTTC
TRBJ2-7	TRBV28	many	NA	CASRGDPAGTYEQYF	TGTGCCAGCAGGGGTGATCCTGCGGGAACATACGAGCAGTACTTC
TRBJ2-5	TRBV11-2	many	TRBD2	CASSRRTSGDSETQYF	TGTGCCAGCAGCAGACGGACTAGCGGGGACTCAGAGACCCAGTACTTC
TRBJ2-7	TRBV5-6	NA	TRBD1	CASSLDRGRYEQYF	TGTGCCAGCAGCTTGGACAGGGGCCGGTACGAGCAGTACTTC
TRBJ2-3	TRBV5-6	few	TRBD1	CASSSGQGADTQYF	TGTGCCAGCAGCTCTGGACAGGGGGCAGATACGCAGTATTTT
TRBJ1-2	TRBV5-1	few	TRBD1	CASSYGQGSGYTF	TGCGCCAGCAGCTACGGACAGGGCAGTGGCTACACCTTC
TRBJ1-2	TRBV7-2	once	TRBD1	CASFMPTGQVGCTF	TGTGCCAGCTTCATGCCAACGGGACAGGTTGGCTGCACCTTC
TRBJ1-1	TRBV5-1	NA	NA	CASRLAEVNTEAFF	TGCGCCAGCAGGTTGGCGGAGGTGAACACTGAAGCTTTCTTT
TRBJ2-1	TRBV7-2	NA	NA	CASTDILMGNEQFF	TGTGCCAGCACCGATATCCTAATGGGCAATGAGCAGTTCTTC
TRBJ2-1	TRBV7-9	few	NA	CASSLAGGHYNEQFF	TGTGCCAGCAGCTTAGCGGGGGGGCACTACAATGAGCAGTTCTTC
TRBJ1-1	TRBV29-1	few	TRBD1	CSVRGGRGTEAFF	TGCAGCGTTAGAGGGGGCCGTGGAACTGAAGCTTTCTTT
TRBJ1-5	TRBV7-9	NA	TRBD1	CASSVGQINQPQHF	TGTGCCAGCAGCGTGGGACAGATAAATCAGCCCCAGCATTTT
TRBJ2-3	TRBV12-5	few	TRBD1	CASGLVPGTGGADTQYF	TGTGCTAGTGGTTTGGTACCCGGGACAGGTGGGGCAGATACGCAGTATTTT
TRBJ2-7	TRBV7-8	few	NA	CASSLTQGGAYEQYF	TGTGCCAGCAGCCTTACGCAGGGAGGCGCCTACGAGCAGTACTTC
TRBJ1-6	TRBV2	few	NA	CASRGGLNSPLHF	TGTGCCAGCAGGGGGGGGCTGAATTCACCCCTCCACTTT
TRBJ2-3	TRBV10-3	NA	NA	CATADSLPDTQYF	TGTGCCACCGCGGACAGCCTACCAGATACGCAGTATTTT
TRBJ1-2	TRBV7-2	NA	NA	CASSQESAQGGGYTF	TGTGCCAGCAGCCAAGAAAGCGCACAGGGTGGTGGCTACACCTTC
TRBJ1-5	TRBV30	NA	TRBD1	CAWSQGQGAGGNQPQHF	TGTGCCTGGAGTCAGGGACAGGGGGCGGGGGGCAATCAGCCCCAGCATTTT
TRBJ2-7	TRBV30	NA	NA	CAWKKGGKQYF	TGTGCCTGGAAGAAAGGGGGTAAGCAGTACTTC
TRBJ1-1	TRBV10-1	NA	NA	CASSEPGKKAFF	TGCGCCAGCAGTGAGCCGGGAAAAAAAGCTTTCTTT
TRBJ1-2	TRBV5-6	NA	NA	CASSLEANYGYTF	TGTGCCAGCAGCTTAGAAGCTAACTATGGCTACACCTTC
TRBJ2-3	TRBV30	NA	NA	CAWDRTDTQYF	TGTGCCTGGGACAGAACAGATACGCAGTATTTT
TRBJ2-3	TRBV18	few	NA	CASSQTGHYTDTQYF	TGTGCCAGCTCACAGACGGGACACTACACAGATACGCAGTATTTT
TRBJ1-2	TRBV18	few	TRBD1	CASSPGQSLGGLYGYTF	TGTGCCAGCTCACCGGGACAGTCACTTGGGGGCCTCTATGGCTACACCTTC
TRBJ2-3	TRBV6-6	NA	NA	CASRGSRTSTDTQYF	TGTGCCAGCCGAGGAAGTAGAACTAGCACAGATACGCAGTATTTT
TRBJ1-2	TRBV7-9	few	NA	CASSSGGDYGYTF	TGTGCCAGCAGCTCCGGGGGCGACTATGGCTACACCTTC
TRBJ2-3	TRBV19	many	NA	CASSWRRSTDTQYF	TGTGCCAGTAGCTGGAGACGGTCCACAGATACGCAGTATTTT
TRBJ2-2	TRBV5-1	NA	NA	CASSFQVDAGELFF	TGCGCCAGCAGCTTTCAGGTAGACGCCGGGGAGCTGTTTTTT
TRBJ2-7	TRBV18	few	TRBD1	CASSPGTGGYEQYF	TGTGCCAGCTCACCAGGGACAGGCGGCTACGAGCAGTACTTC
TRBJ2-6	TRBV4-3	few	TRBD1	CASSQERLGTGYFGANVLTF	TGCGCCAGCAGCCAAGAAAGACTCGGGACAGGGTACTTCGGGGCCAACGTCCTGACTTTC
TRBJ1-1	TRBV7-9	NA	NA	CASSSGRLTEAFF	TGTGCCAGCAGCTCGGGACGGCTCACTGAAGCTTTCTTT